This T cell receptor beta chain was captured in a study of read filtering for tumor transcriptome and immune sequencing. Molecular barcoded adaptors covering alpha/delta and beta/gamma chains were used on around 400 ng RNA. Each CDR3 protein is one row after TCRdb ran MiXCR on the reads. The table has tens of thousands of distinct CDR3 sequences, around 14% seen once; the top ten hold 45% to 50%. CDR3 length: 15 residues. CDR1 and CDR2 (germline): ENHRY, SYGVKD. The J segment lost 0 bases and the V segment lost 11 bases, leaving 9 bases of the junction unmatched. The sample consisted of a population of CD138-negative cells sorted from bone marrow. The TCR was taken from a donor at least 40 years old with multiple myeloma. This chain uses TRBV10-3 with TRBJ2-2, with 7 bases aligning to TRBD1. CDR3 protein: CAARQGSPNTGELFF. In nucleotides, the CDR3 is TGTGCCGCGCGACAGGGATCCCCGAACACCGGGGAGCTGTTTTTT.